This T cell receptor beta chain was sequenced in a study of cytomegalovirus exposure and HLA in healthy donors. Regarding the study as a whole: Testing in vitro showed three CMV-associated chains specific for CMV antigens. Whilst most TCR sequences proved rare, a subset of public TCRs occurred across many donors. Cytomegalovirus-associated TCR beta chains were listed, numbering 164. Subsequent analysis showed first-cohort TCR clusters tending to co-occur in some 120 validation repertoires.

Concerning this clone: Its matching antigen is unknown.

TCRdb's table, derived via immunoSEQ multiplex PCR, lists solely in-frame clones and lacks some. The repertoire holds 150,000 to 200,000 clones, with over 85% as singletons. This clonotype was sampled from a woman under 30 in good health and CMV-seropositive. The sequenced sample consisted of PBMCs.

CDR3 loop: CASSEGNEQFF. DNA for the CDR3: TGCGCCAGCAGCGAGGGCAATGAGCAGTTCTTC. The chain links TRBV5-1 to TRBJ2-1; D may be TRBD2 (5 bases). CDR1 is SGHRS, CDR2 YFSETQ, per germline. The CDR3 sequence is 11 residues long. Trimming removed 4 bases from V and 6 bases from J, with 5 bases in between.